This TCR beta chain comes out of a study of beta chain features in type 1 diabetes. At the level of the study: When patients were set against healthy donors, age, gender and cell yields were similar. Study-wide results and caveats: Significant though moderate, a shortening of TCRB CDR3s appeared in all four CD4+ subsets of Type 1 diabetes patients. Sequencing the cDNA could make cells with high TCR expression show up more than they should. With patients and controls alike, PCR might favor shorter templates to an equal degree.

Central memory, naive, regulatory and stem cell-like memory CD4+ cells were sorted by CD45RO/CCR7/CD25/CD127/CD95/CD27. The study reverse transcribed the entire isolated RNA, so it sequenced expressed TCRB transcripts. Data came from immunoSEQ multiplex PCR; TCRdb stores just in-frame clones and leaves some out. The table has about 340,000 clones, roughly 14% seen once; the top ten hold about 0.016%. Worth noting for this clone: Its matching antigen is unknown.

J was trimmed by 1 base and V by 1 base; bases with no gene match: 0. Germline values: CDR1 SGHAT, CDR2 FQNNGV. This CDR3 comprises 15 residues. This sequence originates from a woman younger than 30 with type 1 diabetes. Sequenced: naive CD4+ T cells from blood. The V call is TRBV11-2, the J call TRBJ2-3, with 9 bases lining up with TRBD1. CDR3 bases: TGTGCCAGCAGCTTAGGGACAGGGGGCACAGATACGCAGTATTTT. This codes for CASSLGTGGTDTQYF.